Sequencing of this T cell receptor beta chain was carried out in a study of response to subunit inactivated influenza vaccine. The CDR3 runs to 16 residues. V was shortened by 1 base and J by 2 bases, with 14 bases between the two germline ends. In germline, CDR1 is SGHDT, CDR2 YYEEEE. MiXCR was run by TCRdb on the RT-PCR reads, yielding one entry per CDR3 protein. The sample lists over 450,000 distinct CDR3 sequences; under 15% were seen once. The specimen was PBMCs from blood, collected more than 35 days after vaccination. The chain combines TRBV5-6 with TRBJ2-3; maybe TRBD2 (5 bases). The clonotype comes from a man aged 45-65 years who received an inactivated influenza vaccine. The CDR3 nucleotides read TGTGCCAGCAGCTTGAGGGTCGGCGGGCTCACAGATACGCAGTATTTT. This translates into CASSLRVGGLTDTQYF.